A selection of T cell receptor beta chains follows, all from one sample in a study of T-cell reconstitution after alpha-beta-depleted transplantation in children. MiXCR, run by TCRdb on the PCR reads, gives a single entry per CDR3 protein. This sample has about 15,000 distinct CDR3 sequences; around 12% occur once, and the top ten carry approximately 64%. This sample comprised PBMCs, mostly from graft donor cells, obtained 180 days after TCRalphabeta/CD19-depleted stem cell transplant. These receptors were taken from a boy under two years old who had a stem cell transplant for Wiskott-Aldrich syndrome, so the T cells may come from the graft donor. Each CDR3 is given with its conserved first and last residue. The order of the fields is D gene, J gene, clone size, V gene, CDR3 protein, CDR3 DNA. D genes are given only for firm matches. The size of a clone is reported for some rows only, either as once, few or many, or as a class for expanded clones.

>.|TRBJ1-2|few|TRBV7-2
CASSLDTNYGYTF
TGTGCCAGCAGCTTAGACACTAACTATGGCTACACCTTC
>.|TRBJ2-3|few|TRBV5-1
CASSQIPQGTDTQYF
TGCGCCAGCAGCCAAATACCACAGGGAACAGATACGCAGTATTTT
>.|TRBJ1-1|many|TRBV19
CASEGRGNTEAFF
TGTGCCAGTGAGGGACGGGGGAACACTGAAGCTTTCTTT
>.|TRBJ1-1|.|TRBV6-5
CASSYQPGRSTEAFF
TGTGCCAGCAGTTACCAACCGGGACGTAGCACTGAAGCTTTCTTT
>.|TRBJ1-2|.|TRBV5-1
CASSSGSLRWNYGYTF
TGCGCCAGCAGCTCGGGCAGTCTGAGGTGGAACTATGGCTACACCTTC
>TRBD2|TRBJ2-3|many|TRBV5-1
CASSIGRTSGRTDTQYF
TGCGCCAGCAGCATAGGACGGACTAGCGGGAGGACAGATACGCAGTATTTT
>TRBD1|TRBJ1-1|many|TRBV5-1
CASSRGTGGPEAFF
TGCGCCAGCAGCCGAGGGACAGGGGGCCCTGAAGCTTTCTTT
>.|TRBJ1-4|many|TRBV3-1
CASTSEDPGLGYGKLFF
TGTGCCAGCACCTCAGAGGATCCAGGGTTGGGCTACGGAAAACTGTTTTTT
>TRBD2|TRBJ2-1|.|TRBV10-3
CAISLTSGSNEQFF
TGTGCCATCAGCCTTACTAGCGGGAGCAATGAGCAGTTCTTC
>.|TRBJ1-1|many|TRBV5-1
CASSGGGIGTEAFF
TGCGCCAGCAGCGGAGGGGGTATCGGCACTGAAGCTTTCTTT
>.|TRBJ1-1|many|TRBV20-1
CSAGGWGQNTEAFF
TGCAGTGCTGGGGGTTGGGGTCAGAACACTGAAGCTTTCTTT
>.|TRBJ2-7|.|TRBV3-1
CASCQDNRQGHSYEQYF
TGTGCCTCCTGCCAAGATAATCGCCAGGGGCACTCCTACGAGCAGTACTTC
>.|TRBJ2-2|few|TRBV6-2/TRBV6-3
CASSYSPGNTGELFF
TGTGCCAGCAGTTACTCCCCAGGAAACACCGGGGAGCTGTTTTTT
>.|TRBJ2-1|.|TRBV9
CASSVGAPYNEQFF
TGTGCCAGCAGCGTAGGAGCACCCTACAATGAGCAGTTCTTC
>TRBD2|TRBJ2-7|many|TRBV10-3
CAISGTSGLGAEQYF
TGTGCCATCAGTGGAACCTCGGGACTAGGGGCCGAGCAGTACTTC
>.|TRBJ1-2|few|TRBV5-5
CASSPRGSPERYGYTF
TGTGCCAGCAGCCCAAGAGGGTCCCCCGAACGTTATGGCTACACCTTC
>.|TRBJ2-5|many|TRBV7-2
CASSRTGTYQETQYF
TGTGCCAGCAGTCGTACAGGGACTTACCAAGAGACCCAGTACTTC
>.|TRBJ1-3|few|TRBV5-1
CASSPGTSDTIYF
TGCGCCAGCAGCCCTGGGACTTCTGACACCATATATTTT
>TRBD1|TRBJ1-4|many|TRBV5-1
CASSQGGGQEKLFF
TGCGCCAGCAGCCAAGGGGGCGGACAGGAAAAACTGTTTTTT
>.|TRBJ2-1|few|TRBV11-2
CASSLGSPAYNEQFF
TGTGCCAGCAGCTTAGGGAGTCCTGCCTACAATGAGCAGTTCTTC
>.|TRBJ1-3|many|TRBV12-3/TRBV12-4
CASNHRVGNTIYF
TGTGCCAGCAACCACAGGGTTGGAAACACCATATATTTT
>.|TRBJ2-3|.|TRBV29-1
CSVEDTGRIEDTQYF
TGCAGCGTTGAAGATACGGGCAGGATAGAAGATACGCAGTATTTT
>.|TRBJ1-1|large|TRBV7-9
CASSASGVTEAFF
TGTGCCAGCAGCGCTTCGGGAGTCACTGAAGCTTTCTTT
>.|TRBJ2-5|many|TRBV7-9
CASSLTLGQGGETQYF
TGTGCCAGCAGCTTAACCCTTGGACAAGGGGGGGAGACCCAGTACTTC
>TRBD1|TRBJ2-3|many|TRBV27
CASSLRQGRGTDTQYF
TGTGCCAGCAGTCTAAGACAGGGTCGTGGCACAGATACGCAGTATTTT